This T cell receptor (beta chain) was profiled in a study of T cells after yellow fever vaccination. Only a few counts were recorded for this clonotype. The 5'RACE template-switching step produced TCR cDNA and added a universal primer site and UMIs. One entry per CDR3 protein, called by TCRdb with MiXCR from the 5' RACE reads. The sample consists of over 300,000 distinct CDR3 sequences, about 4% of them appearing once. This receptor was obtained from a man between 18 and 35 years old who received the YFV17D yellow fever vaccine. The sample consisted of PBMCs, taken 5 days after the yellow fever booster vaccination.

CDR3: CASSYTGLAGVSSTDTQYF. The CDR3 bases are TGTGCCAGCAGTTACACCGGACTAGCGGGGGTTTCTAGCACAGATACGCAGTATTTT. The chain joins TRBV6-6 to TRBJ2-3, with 13 positions matching TRBD2. The V gene's germline CDR1 is MNHNY and CDR2 SVGAGI (reference sequence). The CDR3 loop spans 19 amino acids. Trimming at V came to 2 bases and at J to 0 bases, leaving 8 bases not matched to a gene.